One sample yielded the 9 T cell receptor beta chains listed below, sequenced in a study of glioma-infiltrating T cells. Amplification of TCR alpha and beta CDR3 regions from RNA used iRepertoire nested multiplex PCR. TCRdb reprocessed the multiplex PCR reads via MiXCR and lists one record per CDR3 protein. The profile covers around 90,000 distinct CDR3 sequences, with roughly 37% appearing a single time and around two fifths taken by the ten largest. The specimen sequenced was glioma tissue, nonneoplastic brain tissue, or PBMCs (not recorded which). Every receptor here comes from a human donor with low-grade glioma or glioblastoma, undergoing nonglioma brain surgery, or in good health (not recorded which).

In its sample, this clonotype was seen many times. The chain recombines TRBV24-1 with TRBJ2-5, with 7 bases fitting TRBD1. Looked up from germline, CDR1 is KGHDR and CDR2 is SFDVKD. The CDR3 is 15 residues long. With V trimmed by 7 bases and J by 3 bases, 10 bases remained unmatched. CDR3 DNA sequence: TGTGCCACCAGCGGAACAGGGGTCGGAGAAGAGACCCAGTACTTC. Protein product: CATSGTGVGEETQYF.

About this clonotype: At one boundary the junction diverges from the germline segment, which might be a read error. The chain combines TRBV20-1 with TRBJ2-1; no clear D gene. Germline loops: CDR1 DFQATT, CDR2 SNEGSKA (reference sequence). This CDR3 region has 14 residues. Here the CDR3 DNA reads TGCAGTGCTAGTCCGCCCGAGGTTTGGTATGAGCTGTTCTTC. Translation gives CSASPPEVWYELFF.

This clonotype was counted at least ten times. The CDR3 bases are TGTGCCAGCAGTTCGCTAGCGAGCTACTACGAGCAGTACTTC. The encoded protein is CASSSLASYYEQYF. The J gene is TRBJ2-7, the V gene TRBV6-2 or TRBV6-3; D might be TRBD2 (6 bases). The CDR3 has 14 residues. Looked up from germline, CDR1 is MNHEY and CDR2 is SVGEGT. The V gene lost 4 bases and the J gene lost 3 bases, with 13 bases spanning the gap.

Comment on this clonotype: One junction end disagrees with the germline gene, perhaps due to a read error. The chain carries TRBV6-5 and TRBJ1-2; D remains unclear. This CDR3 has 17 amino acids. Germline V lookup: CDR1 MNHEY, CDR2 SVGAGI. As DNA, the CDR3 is TGTGTCAGCAGTTACAGCGACGCAGAGCCCTCTAACTGTGGTTACACCTTC. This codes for CVSSYSDAEPSNCGYTF.

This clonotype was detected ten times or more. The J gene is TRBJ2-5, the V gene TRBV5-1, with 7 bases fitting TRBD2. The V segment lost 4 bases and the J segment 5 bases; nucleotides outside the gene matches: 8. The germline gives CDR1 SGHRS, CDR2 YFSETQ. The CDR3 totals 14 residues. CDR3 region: CASSLRLAWETQYF. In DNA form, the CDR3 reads TGCGCCAGCAGCCTTAGACTAGCCTGGGAGACCCAGTACTTC.

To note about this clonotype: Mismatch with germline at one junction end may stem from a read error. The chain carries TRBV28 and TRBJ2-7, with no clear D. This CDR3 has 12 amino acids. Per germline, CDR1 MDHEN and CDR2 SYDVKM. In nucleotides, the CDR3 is TGTGCCGGCAGTTCGAGCACAGATACGCAGTACTTC. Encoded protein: CAGSSSTDTQYF.

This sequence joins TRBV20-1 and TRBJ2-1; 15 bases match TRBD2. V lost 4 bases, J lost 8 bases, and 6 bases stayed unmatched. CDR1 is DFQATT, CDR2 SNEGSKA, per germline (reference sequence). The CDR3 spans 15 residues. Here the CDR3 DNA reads TGCAGTGCTACCGGTGGACTAGCGGGGGGGGATGAGCAGTTCTTC. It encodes CSATGGLAGGDEQFF.

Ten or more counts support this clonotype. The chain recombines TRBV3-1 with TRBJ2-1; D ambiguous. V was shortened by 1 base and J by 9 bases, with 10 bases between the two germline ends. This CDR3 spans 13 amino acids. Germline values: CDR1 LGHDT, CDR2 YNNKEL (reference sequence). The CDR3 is CASSQVLVGEQFF. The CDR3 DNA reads TGTGCCAGCAGCCAAGTCTTGGTCGGTGAGCAGTTCTTC.

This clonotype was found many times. The chain's CDR3 is CASSQGVFNYGYTF. The CDR3 nucleotides read TGTGCCAGCAGCCAGGGAGTATTCAACTATGGCTACACCTTC. The chain combines TRBV14 with TRBJ1-2, with no clear D. Germline V CDR1 and CDR2: SGHDN, FVKESK. The germline V and J ends were trimmed by 3 bases and 2 bases, with 10 bases remaining between them. This CDR3 is built from 14 residues.